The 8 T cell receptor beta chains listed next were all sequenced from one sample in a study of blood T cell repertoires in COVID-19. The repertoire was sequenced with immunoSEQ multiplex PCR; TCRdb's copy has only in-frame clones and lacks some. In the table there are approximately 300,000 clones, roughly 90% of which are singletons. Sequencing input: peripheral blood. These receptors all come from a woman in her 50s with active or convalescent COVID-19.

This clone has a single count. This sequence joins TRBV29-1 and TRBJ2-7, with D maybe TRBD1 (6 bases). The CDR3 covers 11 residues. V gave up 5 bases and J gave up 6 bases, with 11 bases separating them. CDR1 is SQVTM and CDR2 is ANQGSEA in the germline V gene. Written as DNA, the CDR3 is TGCAGCGTTTCGACAGGCGGCGAGCAGTACTTC. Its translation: CSVSTGGEQYF.

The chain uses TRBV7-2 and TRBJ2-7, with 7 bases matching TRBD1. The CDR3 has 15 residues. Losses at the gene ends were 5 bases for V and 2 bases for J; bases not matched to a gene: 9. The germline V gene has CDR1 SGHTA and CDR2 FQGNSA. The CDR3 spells CASSLQTGIPYEQYF. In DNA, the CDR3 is TGTGCCAGCAGCCTCCAGACAGGGATCCCCTACGAGCAGTACTTC. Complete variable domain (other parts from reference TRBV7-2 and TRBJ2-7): GAGVSQSPSNKVTEKGKDVELRCDPISGHTALYWYRQSLGQGLEFLIYFQGNSAPDKSGLPSDRFSAERTGGSVSTLTIQRTQQEDSAVYLCASSLQTGIPYEQYFGPGTRLTVT.

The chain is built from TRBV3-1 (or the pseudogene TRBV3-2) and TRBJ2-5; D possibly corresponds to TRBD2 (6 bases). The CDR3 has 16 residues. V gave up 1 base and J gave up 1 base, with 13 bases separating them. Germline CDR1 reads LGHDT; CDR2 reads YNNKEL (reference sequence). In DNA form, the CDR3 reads TGTGCCAGCAGCCAAGGCGAGTGGGAGGTCCAAGAGACCCAGTACTTC. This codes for CASSQGEWEVQETQYF.

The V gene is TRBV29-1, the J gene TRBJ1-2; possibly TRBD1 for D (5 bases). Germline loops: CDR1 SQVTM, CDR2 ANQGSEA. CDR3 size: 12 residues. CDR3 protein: CRAGELSYGYTF. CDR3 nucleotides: TGCAGGGCGGGGGAGCTTTCCTATGGCTACACCTTC.

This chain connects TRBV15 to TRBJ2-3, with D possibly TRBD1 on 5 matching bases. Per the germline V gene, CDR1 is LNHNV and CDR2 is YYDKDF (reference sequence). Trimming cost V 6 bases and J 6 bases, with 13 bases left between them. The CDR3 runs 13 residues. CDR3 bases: TGTGCCACCAGAAAGGGCCCAGGGGATACGCAGTATTTT. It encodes CATRKGPGDTQYF.

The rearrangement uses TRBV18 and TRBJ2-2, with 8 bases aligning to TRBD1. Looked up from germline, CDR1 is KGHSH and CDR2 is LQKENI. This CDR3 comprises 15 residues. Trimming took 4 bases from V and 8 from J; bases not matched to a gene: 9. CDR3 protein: CASSLYGTGQGELFF. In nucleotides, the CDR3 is TGTGCCAGCTCACTTTACGGGACAGGTCAAGGGGAGCTGTTTTTT.

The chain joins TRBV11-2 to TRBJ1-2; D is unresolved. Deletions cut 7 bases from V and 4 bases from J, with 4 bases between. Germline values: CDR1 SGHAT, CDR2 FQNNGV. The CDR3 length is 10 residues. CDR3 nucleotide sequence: TGTGCCAGCAACGGCTATGGCTACACCTTC. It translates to CASNGYGYTF.

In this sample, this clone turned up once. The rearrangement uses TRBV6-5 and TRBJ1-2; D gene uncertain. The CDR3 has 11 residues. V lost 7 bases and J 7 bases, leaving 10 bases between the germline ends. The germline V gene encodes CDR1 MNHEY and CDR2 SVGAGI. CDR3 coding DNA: TGTGCCAGCAAAACGGGTTTTGGCTACACCTTC. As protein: CASKTGFGYTF.